This T cell receptor (beta chain) emerged from a study of cytomegalovirus exposure and HLA in healthy donors. Regarding the study as a whole: In a later analysis, V- and J-gene trimming of beta chains associated with a DCLRE1C missense variant, replicated independently. The listing of 150 or so TCR beta chains classed them as cytomegalovirus-associated. According to an earlier analysis, most TCR beta V segments yielded productive rearrangements about 87% or about 30% of the time.

Points on this clone: As yet, its antigen is unknown.

PCR employed 60 Vbeta and 13 Jbeta primers. TCRdb's copy holds only in-frame clones and misses some; the assay was immunoSEQ multiplex PCR. The sample's table shows over 100,000 clones. Germline V CDR1 and CDR2: WSHSY, SAAADI. The CDR3 has 16 residues. Unmatched junction bases numbered 4, after V lost 1 base and J lost 0 bases. The rearrangement links TRBV10-2 to TRBJ2-3; TRBD2 aligns across 7 bases. The receptor's source is a woman between 40 and 55 years old in good health and CMV-seropositive. Source material: PBMCs. In nucleotides, the CDR3 is TGCGCCAGCAGTGAGTGGTCTAGCGGAAGCACAGATACGCAGTATTTT. Translating gives CASSEWSSGSTDTQYF.